The 27 T cell receptor beta chains below all came from one sample that was sequenced in a study of cytomegalovirus exposure and HLA in healthy donors. This PCR relied on a set of 60 Vbeta primers and 13 Jbeta primers. TCRdb's copy holds only in-frame clones and misses some; the assay was immunoSEQ multiplex PCR. The listing records over 100,000 clones. What was sequenced was PBMCs. These receptors were taken from a woman aged 35 to 49 in good health and CMV-seropositive.

DNA for the CDR3: TGTGCCAGCAGAGGGTGGACAGGGGGCGCATCCGGGGAGCTGTTTTTT. Protein: CASRGWTGGASGELFF. This rearrangement joins TRBV19 to TRBJ2-2; TRBD1 aligns across 11 bases. The CDR3 extends over 16 amino acids. Germline assignment: CDR1 LNHDA and CDR2 SQIVND (reference sequence). V shed 9 bases and J 6 bases; nucleotides not matched to a gene: 12.

V usage is TRBV6-1 and J usage is TRBJ2-7, with 9 bases aligning to TRBD2. Unmatched junction bases numbered 10, after V lost 4 bases and J lost 3 bases. This CDR3 comprises 16 residues. The germline V gene encodes CDR1 MNHNS and CDR2 SASEGT. CDR3 coding DNA: TGTGCCAGCAGTGTCAGCCTTGGACTAGCGAGCTACGAGCAGTACTTC. This translates into CASSVSLGLASYEQYF.

The genes are TRBV6-1 and TRBJ2-5, with TRBD2 matching 7 bases. J lost 4 bases, V lost 8 bases, and 4 bases had no gene match. Germline lookup yields CDR1 MNHNS and CDR2 SASEGT. The CDR3 is 12 residues long. CDR3 amino acids: CASGEGLETQYF. In nucleotides, the CDR3 is TGTGCCAGCGGGGAGGGATTAGAGACCCAGTACTTC.

This chain links TRBV18 with TRBJ2-1; the D gene is possibly TRBD2 (7 bases). Germline CDR1 and CDR2: KGHSH and LQKENI. The CDR3 spans 15 residues. V lost 6 bases, J lost 0 bases, and 12 bases lay in between. CDR3 amino acids: CASSPGGRSYNEQFF. For the CDR3, the DNA is TGTGCCAGCTCCCCCGGGGGGCGCTCCTACAATGAGCAGTTCTTC.

V usage is TRBV19 and J usage is TRBJ1-5, with a tentative D call TRBD1 (5 bases). Germline CDR1 reads LNHDA; CDR2 reads SQIVND (reference sequence). V gave up 2 bases and J gave up 5 bases, with 10 bases separating them. The CDR3 has 14 amino acids. The CDR3, as DNA: TGTGCCAGTAGTATAATAGGAGGGGATCAGCCCCAGCATTTT. Amino acids: CASSIIGGDQPQHF. The entire variable domain, with the rest obtained from reference TRBV19 and TRBJ1-5, is as follows: DGGITQSPKYLFRKEGQNVTLSCEQNLNHDAMYWYRQDPGQGLRLIYYSQIVNDFQKGDIAEGYSVSREKKESFPLTVTSAQKNPTAFYLCASSIIGGDQPQHFGDGTRLSIL.

This chain links TRBV18 with TRBJ2-3; 7 bases line up with TRBD2. Germline V gene sequence: CDR1 KGHSH, CDR2 LQKENI. CDR3 length equals 16 residues. V was pared by 5 bases and J by 4 bases, with 12 bases of the junction left unmatched. The DNA of the CDR3 is TGTGCCAGCTCAACTATAGGACTAGGGGCCCCAGATACGCAGTATTTT. It codes for CASSTIGLGAPDTQYF.

The chain has TRBV5-4 and TRBJ1-1; D might be TRBD1 (5 bases). Germline V CDR1 and CDR2: SGHNT, YYREEE (reference sequence). Trimming shortened V by 0 bases and J by 0 bases, and 9 bases separated the two germline ends. CDR3 length: 15 residues. The CDR3 DNA reads as TGTGCCAGCAGCTTGGTAGGGGTTATGAACACTGAAGCTTTCTTT. Translated, it gives CASSLVGVMNTEAFF.

The chain uses TRBV9 and TRBJ2-1; 7 bases are a match to TRBD2. The CDR3 covers 19 residues. Losses at the gene ends were 4 bases for V and 3 bases for J; bases not matched to a gene: 19. The germline gives CDR1 SGDLS, CDR2 YYNGEE. CDR3 amino acids: CASSSRVGRGTPYYNEQFF. CDR3 in DNA: TGTGCCAGCAGCTCGAGGGTGGGGCGGGGGACCCCGTACTACAATGAGCAGTTCTTC.

The V call is TRBV5-3, the J call TRBJ1-2; 10 positions agree with TRBD1. TRBV5-3 is classed as an ORF, of uncertain function. With V trimmed by 3 bases and J by 5 bases, 4 bases remained unmatched. The CDR3 consists of 14 residues. CDR3 in amino acids: CARSSTGGAYGYTF. CDR3 coding DNA: TGTGCCAGAAGCTCGACAGGGGGCGCTTATGGCTACACCTTC.

The rearrangement joins TRBV7-2 to TRBJ2-5; 8 bases match TRBD1. The closer fit of TRBJ2-7 to the DNA end suggests the J call may be wrong. CDR1 and CDR2 from the germline V gene are SGHTA and FQGNSA. The CDR3 covers 17 residues. As DNA, the CDR3 is TGTGCCAGCAGCCCCCACCGCATAAGGACAGGGTGGTTCGAGCAGTACTTC. Translated, it gives CASSPHRIRTGWFEQYF.

Concerning this clone: A read error may account for a junction end that differs from germline. The chain couples TRBV7-2 to TRBJ1-6; the D is unclear. Looked up from germline, CDR1 is SGHTA and CDR2 is FQGNSA. This CDR3 is built from 8 residues. CDR3: CASSFTGF. CDR3 bases: TGTGCCAGCAGCTTTACGGGTTTT.

The chain combines TRBV19 with TRBJ2-6; D possibly corresponds to TRBD1 (6 bases). Germline CDR1 and CDR2: LNHDA and SQIVND (reference sequence). CDR3 length: 15 residues. V was clipped by 3 bases and J by 6 bases, with 12 bases between them. The CDR3 bases are TGTGCCAGTAGTATCCAGGGGATCGAGGCCAACGTCCTGACTTTC. Encoded protein: CASSIQGIEANVLTF.

The chain links TRBV5-1 to TRBJ1-3; TRBD1 matches at 9 bases. Germline CDR1 reads SGHRS; CDR2 reads YFSETQ. The CDR3 has 15 residues. With V trimmed by 2 bases and J by 9 bases, 9 bases remained unmatched. In DNA form, the CDR3 reads TGCGCCAGCAGCTTCGGACAGGGGAGGGAATTCACCATATATTTT. Its translation: CASSFGQGREFTIYF.

This rearrangement joins TRBV5-6 to TRBJ2-1; 12 nucleotides agree with TRBD1. Germline V lookup: CDR1 SGHDT, CDR2 YYEEEE. The CDR3 extends over 15 amino acids. Trimming at V came to 2 bases and at J to 10 bases, leaving 7 bases not matched to a gene. CDR3 residues: CASSLSGTGGYEQFF. CDR3 nucleotide sequence: TGTGCCAGCAGCTTATCCGGGACAGGGGGCTACGAGCAGTTCTTC.

The V and J genes are TRBV28 and TRBJ2-1, with D possibly being TRBD2 (6 bases). The CDR3 is 17 amino acids. Trimming stripped 5 bases from V and 4 bases from J, with 21 bases between. CDR1 is MDHEN and CDR2 is SYDVKM in the germline V gene. CDR3 sequence reads: CASSRTPWVAEYNEQFF. The CDR3 region has the DNA TGTGCCAGCAGTCGTACACCCTGGGTAGCGGAGTACAATGAGCAGTTCTTC.

The chain carries TRBV19 and TRBJ2-3, with D unresolved. Trimming removed 1 base from V and 5 bases from J, with 4 bases in between. This CDR3 has 12 amino acids. Germline lookup yields CDR1 LNHDA and CDR2 SQIVND (reference sequence). Here the CDR3 reads CASSIGVDTQYF. In DNA, the CDR3 is TGTGCCAGTAGTATAGGAGTAGATACGCAGTATTTT.

The chain combines TRBV9 with TRBJ2-3; D may be TRBD2 (6 bases). The length of the CDR3 is 15 residues. CDR1 is SGDLS and CDR2 is YYNGEE in the germline V gene. The germline V and J ends were trimmed by 3 bases and 3 bases, with 14 bases remaining between them. CDR3 nucleotide sequence: TGTGCCAGCAGCGCTGGCCCCCTAGCGACAGATACGCAGTATTTT. Protein product: CASSAGPLATDTQYF.

The V call is TRBV5-1, the J call TRBJ2-1, with TRBD1 identical over 9 bases. The J segment lost 8 bases and the V segment lost 4 bases, leaving 4 bases of the junction unmatched. Germline assignment: CDR1 SGHRS and CDR2 YFSETQ. This CDR3 comprises 13 residues. CDR3 residues: CASSIQGADEQFF. The CDR3 DNA sequence: TGCGCCAGCAGCATACAGGGGGCTGATGAGCAGTTCTTC.

The chain links TRBV23-1 to TRBJ2-3; 7 bases are shared with TRBD2. TRBV23-1 has ORF status, its function being uncertain. J gave up 6 bases and V 7 bases, and 7 bases lay outside the gene matches. CDR3 length: 13 residues. In DNA, the CDR3 is TGCGCCAGCATCCGGGGAGGGGTGGATACGCAGTATTTT. The encoded protein is CASIRGGVDTQYF.

The chain links TRBV18 to TRBJ2-7, with 7 positions matching TRBD2. Germline assignment: CDR1 KGHSH and CDR2 LQKENI. This CDR3 is 16 amino acids long. Losses at the gene ends were 4 bases for V and 3 bases for J; bases not matched to a gene: 12. This CDR3 is CASSRRREDSLYEQYF. The CDR3 coding sequence is TGTGCCAGCTCACGACGCCGGGAGGACTCCCTCTACGAGCAGTACTTC.

This chain connects TRBV4-1 to TRBJ2-3; possibly TRBD2 for D (7 bases). Trimming cost V 4 bases and J 0 bases, with 17 bases left between them. The germline CDR1 and CDR2 sequences are MGHRA and YSYEKL. CDR3 size: 17 residues. This chain's CDR3 is CASSLEGGGVSTDTQYF. CDR3 coding DNA: TGCGCCAGCAGCCTCGAGGGAGGGGGGGTAAGCACAGATACGCAGTATTTT.

The chain uses TRBV30 and TRBJ1-1; D unresolved. The V end lost 6 bases, the J end lost 1 base, and 18 bases lay between the germline ends. Germline V CDR1 and CDR2: GTSNPN, SVGIG (reference sequence). The CDR3 consists of 15 residues. The CDR3 DNA follows: TGTGCCTGCCTCGTTCTGGGCATATCGAACACTGAAGCTTTCTTT. Translated: CACLVLGISNTEAFF. Complete variable domain (other parts from reference TRBV30 and TRBJ1-1): SQTIHQWPATLVQPVGSPLSLECTVEGTSNPNLYWYRQAAGRGLQLLFYSVGIGQISSEVPQNLSASRPQDRQFILSSKKLLLSDSGFYLCACLVLGISNTEAFFGQGTRLTVV.

The chain couples TRBV27 to TRBJ1-2, with a weak D call TRBD1 (6 bases). Looked up from germline, CDR1 is MNHEY and CDR2 is SMNVEV (reference sequence). V was pared by 2 bases and J by 2 bases, with 12 bases between. There are 15 residues in the CDR3. CDR3 in amino acids: CASSLRTDPNYGYTF. CDR3 coding DNA: TGTGCCAGCAGTTTACGGACAGATCCAAACTATGGCTACACCTTC.

V is TRBV5-4 and J is TRBJ1-1; no clear D. The CDR3 totals 16 residues. The germline gives CDR1 SGHNT, CDR2 YYREEE (reference sequence). Trimming left V 5 bases short and J 4 bases short, with 21 bases between. As DNA, the CDR3 is TGTGCCAGCAGTCCTGGCGTGGTCAGCGTGGGCACTGAAGCTTTCTTT. As protein: CASSPGVVSVGTEAFF.

This chain uses TRBV19 with TRBJ1-5; tentatively, D is TRBD1 (6 bases). The germline gives CDR1 LNHDA, CDR2 SQIVND (reference sequence). V was clipped by 3 bases and J by 0 bases, with 6 bases between them. The CDR3 consists of 14 residues. In nucleotides, the CDR3 is TGTGCCAGTAGTATCAGGGGTAGCAATCAGCCCCAGCATTTT. The encoded protein is CASSIRGSNQPQHF. Combining the CDR3 with reference TRBV19 and TRBJ1-5 gives the whole variable domain DGGITQSPKYLFRKEGQNVTLSCEQNLNHDAMYWYRQDPGQGLRLIYYSQIVNDFQKGDIAEGYSVSREKKESFPLTVTSAQKNPTAFYLCASSIRGSNQPQHFGDGTRLSIL.

The genes are TRBV27 and TRBJ2-1, with 9 bases that match TRBD2. J gave up 14 bases and V 0 bases, and 5 bases lay outside the gene matches. Germline CDR1 MNHEY, CDR2 SMNVEV (reference sequence). The CDR3 has 13 amino acids. In DNA, the CDR3 is TGTGCCAGCAGTTTATCCCCGGCGGGGGGGGAGTTCTTC. Translated: CASSLSPAGGEFF.

The chain carries TRBV28 and TRBJ2-7, with D maybe TRBD1 (6 bases). CDR3 size: 15 residues. From germline, CDR1 is MDHEN and CDR2 SYDVKM. Trimming stripped 8 bases from V and 3 bases from J, with 20 bases between. CDR3 amino acids: CASARPPGQHYEQYF. CDR3 sequence (DNA): TGTGCCAGCGCCAGACCGCCGGGACAACACTACGAGCAGTACTTC.